These 31 T cell receptor beta chains share one sample of origin, sequenced in a study of response to subunit inactivated influenza vaccine (dated by TCRdb to between 2017 and 2018). Libraries came from RT-PCR. These reads were obtained on an Illumina HiSeq 2500. TCRdb redid the processing of the public reads, applying fastp at Q25 and MiXCR, and retained in-frame beta chains. Entries that share a CDR3 protein sequence are merged under the most common genes and DNA. This sample is represented by hundreds of thousands of distinct CDR3 sequences; approximately 15% of them were singletons. The biggest ten clones account for roughly 3% of the sample. This specimen was CD4+ T cells sorted from PBMCs, taken 23 months after vaccination. Every receptor here comes from a man aged 50-75 years who received an inactivated influenza vaccine. Donor details come from another sample of the same person, matched by shared clones.

This clonotype is a singleton in its sample. The V call is TRBV3-1, the J call TRBJ1-5, with a tentative D call TRBD1 (5 bases). From germline, CDR1 is LGHDT and CDR2 YNNKEL (reference sequence). The CDR3 runs to 17 residues. V lost 11 bases, J lost 3 bases, and 26 bases lay in between. In DNA, the CDR3 is TGTGCCTGCTCCAAGCAGGTTCGGGGACCGAACAATCAGCCCCAGCATTTT. This sequence encodes CACSKQVRGPNNQPQHF. Complete variable domain (other parts from reference TRBV3-1 and TRBJ1-5): DTAVSQTPKYLVTQMGNDKSIKCEQNLGHDTMYWYKQDSKKFLKIMFSYNNKELIINETVPNRFSPKSPDKAHLNLHINSLELGDSAVYFCACSKQVRGPNNQPQHFGDGTRLSIL.

There are a few counts of this clonotype. This chain links TRBV20-1 with TRBJ2-1; 10 bases are a match to TRBD2. V was pared by 6 bases and J by 11 bases, with 13 bases of the junction left unmatched. This CDR3 has 14 amino acids. Germline V lookup: CDR1 DFQATT, CDR2 SNEGSKA (reference sequence). For the CDR3, the DNA is TGCAGTGCCCGGACTAGCGGCCCCCTGAGGCAGCAGTTCTTC. Translated, it gives CSARTSGPLRQQFF.

This clonotype was detected ten times or more. The chain carries TRBV4-2 and TRBJ1-5, with D uncertain. This CDR3 is built from 14 residues. Trimming stripped 4 bases from V and 2 bases from J, with 9 bases between. Germline V lookup: CDR1 LGHNA, CDR2 YNFKEQ. CDR3 amino acids: CASSRYRGNQPQHF. CDR3 DNA: TGTGCCAGCAGCCGATACCGAGGCAATCAGCCCCAGCATTTT.

The rearrangement joins TRBV20-1 to TRBJ1-2; D not resolved. The CDR3 runs to 14 residues. The germline V and J ends were trimmed by 3 bases and 5 bases, with 16 bases remaining between them. Germline CDR1 DFQATT, CDR2 SNEGSKA (reference sequence). The CDR3 spells CSASNAGKTYGYTF. The CDR3 bases are TGCAGTGCTAGTAACGCAGGAAAAACGTATGGCTACACCTTC.

The V gene is TRBV5-1, the J gene TRBJ2-2; 8 nucleotides align to TRBD2. The length of the CDR3 is 15 residues. CDR1 is SGHRS, CDR2 YFSETQ, per germline. V lost 3 bases and J lost 5; bases outside the gene matches: 6. CDR3 amino acids: CASSYGGGPTGELFF. For the CDR3, the DNA is TGCGCCAGCAGCTACGGCGGGGGGCCTACCGGGGAGCTGTTTTTT.

This clonotype has ten or more counts. CDR3 residues: CSGDRAGYGYTF. CDR3 nucleotides: TGCAGCGGCGACAGGGCGGGATATGGCTACACCTTC. This chain connects TRBV29-1 to TRBJ1-2; 7 bases agree with TRBD1. The ends lost 7 bases at V and 5 bases at J; junction bases unmatched: 7. The CDR3 spans 12 residues. Germline assignment: CDR1 SQVTM and CDR2 ANQGSEA.

This clonotype was counted many times. V usage is TRBV20-1 and J usage is TRBJ1-2; 8 bases are shared with TRBD1. Germline V CDR1 and CDR2: DFQATT, SNEGSKA (reference sequence). The ends lost 8 bases at V and 8 bases at J; junction bases unmatched: 10. This CDR3 comprises 12 residues. The CDR3 reads CSTDRGTEGYTF. CDR3 DNA sequence: TGCAGTACAGACAGGGGAACAGAAGGCTACACCTTC.

The genes are TRBV10-3 and TRBJ2-7; D is unclear. This CDR3 is 13 amino acids long. The germline V and J ends were trimmed by 5 bases and 6 bases, with 14 bases remaining between them. Germline V gene data show CDR1 as ENHRY and CDR2 as SYGVKD. The CDR3 loop is CAISFTDGREQYF. CDR3 coding DNA: TGTGCCATCAGTTTTACCGACGGCCGCGAGCAGTACTTC.

Ten or more counts support this clonotype. The V gene is TRBV20-1, the J gene TRBJ2-3, with D maybe TRBD2 (5 bases). V lost 0 bases and J 2 bases, leaving 12 bases between the germline ends. This CDR3 has 15 amino acids. In germline, CDR1 is DFQATT, CDR2 SNEGSKA (reference sequence). The CDR3 nucleotides are TGCAGTGCTAGAGATCCCAAGCGGAACACAGATACGCAGTATTTT. Its translation: CSARDPKRNTDTQYF.

The rearrangement joins TRBV20-1 to TRBJ2-3; D is unclear. Germline assignment: CDR1 DFQATT and CDR2 SNEGSKA (reference sequence). The V end was cut by 0 bases, the J end by 5 bases, with 9 bases between. The CDR3 runs to 13 residues. DNA for the CDR3: TGCAGTGCTAGAGAGCAGGTCCTAGATACGCAGTATTTT. Its protein product is CSAREQVLDTQYF.

V is TRBV20-1 and J is TRBJ2-7; 10 bases fit TRBD2. The trim removed 1 base at V and 3 bases at J, leaving 3 bases unmatched. CDR3 length: 14 amino acids. Germline V gene lookup returns CDR1 DFQATT and CDR2 SNEGSKA (reference sequence). CDR3 nucleotide sequence: TGCAGTGCTAGAGCGACTAGCGGGCTCTACGAGCAGTACTTC. This encodes CSARATSGLYEQYF.

The rearrangement uses TRBV6-5 and TRBJ1-1, with 7 nucleotides matching TRBD1. Germline assignment: CDR1 MNHEY and CDR2 SVGAGI. CDR3 length: 16 amino acids. Trimming took 0 bases from V and 1 from J; bases not matched to a gene: 5. CDR3 nucleotides: TGTGCCAGCAGTTACTCGGGACAGCTGAGGAACACTGAAGCTTTCTTT. It translates to CASSYSGQLRNTEAFF.

This chain connects TRBV7-9 to TRBJ2-2; D uncertain. Per the germline V gene, CDR1 is SEHNR and CDR2 is FQNEAQ (reference sequence). The CDR3 loop spans 12 amino acids. With 6 bases removed from V and 7 bases from J, the gap between germline ends came to 9 bases. CDR3 sequence: CASRRRSGELFF. CDR3 nucleotides: TGTGCCAGCAGAAGACGGAGCGGGGAGCTGTTTTTT.

The V call is TRBV4-2, the J call TRBJ2-3, with no clear D. V was cut by 0 bases and J by 3 bases, with 10 bases left in between. There are 15 residues in the CDR3. Germline assignment: CDR1 LGHNA and CDR2 YNFKEQ. For the CDR3, the DNA is TGTGCCAGCAGCCAAGACAGGCGGCAAACAGATACGCAGTATTTT. This sequence encodes CASSQDRRQTDTQYF.

This clonotype appeared a few times. V gene TRBV10-3 combines with J gene TRBJ1-2; D not resolved. The CDR3 is made up of 11 amino acids. CDR1 and CDR2 (germline): ENHRY, SYGVKD. V was shortened by 6 bases and J by 7 bases, with 9 bases between the two germline ends. DNA of the CDR3: TGTGCCATCAGCTCCCTCGGTGGCTACACCTTC. This sequence encodes CAISSLGGYTF.

The V gene is TRBV5-1, the J gene TRBJ2-5, with TRBD2 matching 7 bases. Germline CDR1 SGHRS, CDR2 YFSETQ. CDR3 length: 16 amino acids. The V and J ends lost 0 bases and 1 base, in that order; junction bases with no gene match: 6. The chain's CDR3 is CASSLGSSGAQETQYF. CDR3 nucleotide sequence: TGCGCCAGCAGCTTGGGCTCTAGCGGAGCCCAAGAGACCCAGTACTTC.

The table lists this clonotype with a few counts. V is TRBV5-1 and J is TRBJ2-5; D uncertain. Germline loops: CDR1 SGHRS, CDR2 YFSETQ. The V and J ends lost 1 base and 5 bases respectively, with 12 bases between them. The CDR3 runs to 14 residues. The CDR3 sequence: CASSLSRQSETQYF. The CDR3 DNA reads as TGCGCCAGCAGCTTGTCCCGGCAGTCCGAGACCCAGTACTTC.

This clonotype was found a few times. The V and J genes are TRBV20-1 and TRBJ2-1, with 11 bases lining up with TRBD2. The CDR3 consists of 13 residues. CDR1 is DFQATT, CDR2 SNEGSKA, per germline (reference sequence). V shed 6 bases, J shed 3 bases, and the junction held 1 base outside the gene matches. CDR3 sequence reads: CSATSGGYNEQFF. In DNA form, the CDR3 reads TGCAGTGCCACTAGCGGGGGCTACAATGAGCAGTTCTTC.

The V gene is TRBV6-1, the J gene TRBJ2-1; no clear D gene. V lost 4 bases to trimming and J lost 6 bases, with 7 bases between them. Germline CDR1 and CDR2: MNHNS and SASEGT. The CDR3 is 12 amino acids. CDR3 bases: TGTGCCAGCAGTGTAAGCTCCAATGAGCAGTTCTTC. The encoded protein is CASSVSSNEQFF.

The chain has TRBV5-1 and TRBJ1-3; the D is unclear. Between the trimmed V and J ends, which lost 0 bases and 1 base, there was a span of 11 bases. CDR1 and CDR2 from the germline V gene are SGHRS and YFSETQ. The CDR3 has 16 residues. CDR3 in DNA: TGCGCCAGCAGCTTGGCCGGAAGCGGATCTGGAAACACCATATATTTT. Its protein product is CASSLAGSGSGNTIYF.

The V gene is TRBV12-3 or TRBV12-4, the J gene TRBJ1-1, with 8 bases lining up with TRBD1. The CDR3 length is 15 residues. The J segment lost 11 bases and the V segment lost 0 bases, leaving 11 bases of the junction unmatched. CDR3 protein: CASSLASPQGANAFF. CDR3 sequence (DNA): TGTGCCAGCAGTTTAGCGAGTCCTCAGGGGGCGAATGCTTTCTTT.

Concerning this clonotype itself: At one boundary the junction diverges from the germline segment, which might be a read error. CDR3 loop: CASSLAQGIDTQYF. The CDR3 nucleotides read TGCGCGAGCAGCTTGGCACAGGGAATAGATACGCAGTATTTT. V gene TRBV5-1 combines with J gene TRBJ2-3; weak D call: TRBD1 (6 bases). Germline V lookup: CDR1 SGHRS, CDR2 YFSETQ. The CDR3 sequence is 14 residues long. Full variable domain (missing parts from reference TRBV5-1 and TRBJ2-3): KAGVTQTPRYLIKTRGQQVTLSCSPISGHRSVSWYQQTPGQGLQFLFEYFSETQRNKGNFPGRFSGRQFSNSRSEMNVSTLELGDSALYLCASSLAQGIDTQYFGPGTRLTVL.

This clonotype was seen a few times. J is TRBJ2-3 and V is TRBV28; 9 bases match TRBD1. The CDR3 loop spans 15 amino acids. Germline loops: CDR1 MDHEN, CDR2 SYDVKM. The J segment lost 4 bases and the V segment lost 7 bases, leaving 9 bases of the junction unmatched. The CDR3 region is CASMGQGGRADTQYF. CDR3 bases: TGTGCCAGCATGGGACAGGGAGGGAGAGCAGATACGCAGTATTTT.

The rearrangement links TRBV20-1 to TRBJ2-6, with D possibly TRBD1 on 5 matching bases. V was clipped by 4 bases and J by 4 bases, with 11 bases between them. The CDR3 has 14 amino acids. Germline CDR1 reads DFQATT; CDR2 reads SNEGSKA (reference sequence). The CDR3, as DNA: TGCAGTGCTACTAGGGGTACCGGGGCCAACGTCCTGACTTTC. It is translated as CSATRGTGANVLTF.

This clonotype was detected only a few times. This rearrangement joins TRBV4-3 to TRBJ2-1; D gene unclear. CDR1 LGHNA and CDR2 YSLEER come from the germline V gene. The CDR3 length is 13 residues. With 0 bases removed from V and 6 bases from J, the gap between germline ends came to 6 bases. CDR3 amino acids: CASSQDNSNEQFF. CDR3 in DNA: TGCGCCAGCAGCCAAGATAACAGCAATGAGCAGTTCTTC.

The sample holds many counts of this clonotype. V gene TRBV12-3 or TRBV12-4 combines with J gene TRBJ2-5, with D tentatively TRBD1 or TRBD2 (7 bases each). Trimming shortened V by 3 bases and J by 4 bases, and 12 bases separated the two germline ends. CDR3 size: 14 residues. CDR3 amino acids: CASSLVRGGETQYF. CDR3 sequence (DNA): TGTGCCAGCAGTTTGGTCAGGGGGGGAGAGACCCAGTACTTC.

This clonotype was counted between two and nine times. The gene calls are TRBV12-3 or TRBV12-4 and TRBJ2-7; D might be TRBD2 (5 bases). Trimming pared 8 bases from V and 3 bases from J, leaving 17 bases between. The CDR3 has 14 residues. DNA of the CDR3: TGTGCCAGCGGAACATCGACTAAACTCTACGAGCAGTACTTC. The encoded protein is CASGTSTKLYEQYF.

This clonotype was counted between two and nine times. The V gene is TRBV24-1, the J gene TRBJ2-7, with TRBD1 identical over 8 bases. Germline values: CDR1 KGHDR, CDR2 SFDVKD. There are 16 residues in the CDR3. The junction had 4 bases not matched to a gene; V was cut back by 1 base and J by 0 bases. The CDR3 region is CATSDFAQGASYEQYF. The CDR3, as DNA: TGTGCCACCAGTGATTTCGCCCAGGGGGCCTCCTACGAGCAGTACTTC.

The V call is TRBV6-6, the J call TRBJ2-1; possibly TRBD2 for D (5 bases). The CDR3 is 13 residues long. V dropped 6 bases and J dropped 5 bases, with 11 bases sitting between them. Germline V gene data show CDR1 as MNHNY and CDR2 as SVGAGI (reference sequence). In DNA, the CDR3 is TGTGCCAGCAGCCCTACTAGGGACAATGAGCAGTTCTTC. Its translation: CASSPTRDNEQFF.

This clonotype occurred a few times. The gene calls are TRBV3-1 and TRBJ1-1; D is unclear. V lost 1 base and J 8 bases, leaving 8 bases between the germline ends. Germline loops: CDR1 LGHDT, CDR2 YNNKEL (reference sequence). The CDR3 consists of 12 residues. The CDR3 loop is CASSQGIIEAFF. The CDR3 nucleotides read TGTGCCAGCAGCCAAGGGATAATCGAAGCTTTCTTT.

This chain uses TRBV29-1 with TRBJ2-3; the D gene is possibly TRBD2 (5 bases). Looked up from germline, CDR1 is SQVTM and CDR2 is ANQGSEA. The CDR3 has 13 amino acids. The CDR3 nucleotides are TGCCTGGTTACGGGTGGAGGTGCAGATACGCAGTATTTT. It encodes CLVTGGGADTQYF.